The present entry profiles one T cell receptor beta chain with its context. Its cognate antigen is unknown. Germline V lookup: CDR1 SGHAT, CDR2 FQDESV (reference sequence). The CDR3 length is 13 residues. Trimming left V 3 bases short and J 2 bases short, with 7 bases between. This sample is part of a study of T cell responses to AZD1222 COVID-19 vaccine. Points from the study as a whole: The span of vaccine-associated CD4 TCRs extended across spike, with dominance at 160-218 and 743-854.

Produced via immunoSEQ multiplex PCR; TCRdb's table is partial and in-frame only. The sample comprises under 120,000 clones, around 94% of which are singletons, and about 2.2% rests with the top ten. The specimen comprised peripheral blood, sampled on day 0 of AZD1222 vaccination. The chain employs TRBV11-1 and TRBJ2-5, with D unclear. This clonotype originated in an adult in good health. In nucleotides, the CDR3 is TGTGCCAGCAGCTTGGGCAGACAAGAGACCCAGTACTTC. This encodes CASSLGRQETQYF.